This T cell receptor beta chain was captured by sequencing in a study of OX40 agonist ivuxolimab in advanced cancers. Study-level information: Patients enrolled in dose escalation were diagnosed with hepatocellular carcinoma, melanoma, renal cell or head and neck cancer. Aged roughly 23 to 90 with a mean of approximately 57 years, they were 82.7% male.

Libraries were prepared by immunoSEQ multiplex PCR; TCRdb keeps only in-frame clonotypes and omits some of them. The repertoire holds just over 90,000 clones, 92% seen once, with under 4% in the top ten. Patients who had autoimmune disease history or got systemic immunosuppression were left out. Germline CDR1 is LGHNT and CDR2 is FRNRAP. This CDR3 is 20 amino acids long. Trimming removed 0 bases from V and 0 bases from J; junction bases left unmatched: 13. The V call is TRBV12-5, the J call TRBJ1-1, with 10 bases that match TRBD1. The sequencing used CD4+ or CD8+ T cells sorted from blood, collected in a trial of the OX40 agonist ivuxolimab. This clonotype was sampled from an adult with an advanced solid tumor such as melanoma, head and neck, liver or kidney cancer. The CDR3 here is CASGLVSGDRGIAMNTEAFF. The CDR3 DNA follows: TGTGCTAGTGGTTTGGTATCCGGGGACAGGGGAATCGCCATGAACACTGAAGCTTTCTTT.